This T cell receptor (beta chain) originates from a study of cytomegalovirus exposure and HLA in healthy donors. About the research overall: Within the Caucasian-associated ancestry cluster were more than 75% of the 398 genotyped donors.

Regarding the study as a whole: Later analysis suggested links between common viral pathogens and several top significant clusters. Most of the TCR beta V segments (in an earlier analysis) were productive either about 87% or about 30% of the time.

The CDR3 has 14 amino acids. CDR1 is MNHEY and CDR2 is SVGAGI in the germline V gene. The V gene lost 7 bases and the J gene lost 0 bases, with 12 bases spanning the gap. PCR primers comprised 60 Vbeta and 13 Jbeta primers. The authors' processing: In a later analysis, 60 million to 90 million unique TCR beta chains included roughly 11 million shared by two or more donors. Assay used: immunoSEQ multiplex PCR; TCRdb lists only in-frame clones, some missing. D and trimming come from the DNA, and the V and J calls and clone size come from that table. This sample carries about 98,000 clones, under 75% of them seen once, and the ten largest clones take around 1.3%. A remark on this clone: What it recognizes is unknown.

The sequencing sample was made of PBMCs. The chain is built from TRBV6-5 and TRBJ1-2; D gene unclear. The source of this sequence is a female donor in good health and CMV-seronegative. CDR3 sequence (DNA): TGTGCCAGCACTTCCCTAATTCCTAACTATGGCTACACCTTC. Translation: CASTSLIPNYGYTF.